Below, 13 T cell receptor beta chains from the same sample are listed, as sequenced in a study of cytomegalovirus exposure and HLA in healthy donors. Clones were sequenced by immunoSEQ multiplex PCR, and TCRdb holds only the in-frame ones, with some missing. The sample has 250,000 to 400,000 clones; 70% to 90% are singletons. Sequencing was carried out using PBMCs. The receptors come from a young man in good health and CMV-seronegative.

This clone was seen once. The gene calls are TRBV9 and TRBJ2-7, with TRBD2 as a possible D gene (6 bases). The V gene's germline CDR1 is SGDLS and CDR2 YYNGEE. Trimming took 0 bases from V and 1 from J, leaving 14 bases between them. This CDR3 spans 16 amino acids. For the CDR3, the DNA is TGTGCCAGCAGCGTAGACGACCGACTAGAATCCTACGAGCAGTACTTC. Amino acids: CASSVDDRLESYEQYF. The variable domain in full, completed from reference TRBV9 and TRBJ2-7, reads DSGVTQTPKHLITATGQRVTLRCSPRSGDLSVYWYQQSLDQGLQFLIQYYNGEERAKGNILERFSAQQFPDLHSELNLSSLELGDSALYFCASSVDDRLESYEQYFGPGTRLTVT.

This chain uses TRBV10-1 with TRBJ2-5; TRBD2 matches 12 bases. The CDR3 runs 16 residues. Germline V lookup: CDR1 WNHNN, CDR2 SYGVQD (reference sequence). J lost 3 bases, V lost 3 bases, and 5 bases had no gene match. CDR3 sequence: CASSDFPSGGEETQYF. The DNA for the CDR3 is TGCGCCAGCAGTGATTTTCCTAGCGGGGGGGAAGAGACCCAGTACTTC.

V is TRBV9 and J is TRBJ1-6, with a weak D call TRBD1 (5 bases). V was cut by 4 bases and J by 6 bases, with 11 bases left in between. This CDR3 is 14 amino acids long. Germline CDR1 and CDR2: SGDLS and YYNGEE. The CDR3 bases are TGTGCCAGCAGCACCCGACAGCTTAATTCACCCCTCCACTTT. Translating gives CASSTRQLNSPLHF. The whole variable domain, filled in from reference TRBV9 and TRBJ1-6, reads DSGVTQTPKHLITATGQRVTLRCSPRSGDLSVYWYQQSLDQGLQFLIQYYNGEERAKGNILERFSAQQFPDLHSELNLSSLELGDSALYFCASSTRQLNSPLHFGNGTRLTVT.

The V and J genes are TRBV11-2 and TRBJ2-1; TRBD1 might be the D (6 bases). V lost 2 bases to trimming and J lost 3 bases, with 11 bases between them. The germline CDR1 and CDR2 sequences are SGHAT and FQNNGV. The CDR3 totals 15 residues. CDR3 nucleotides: TGTGCCAGCAGCTTATTGATAGGGGGCTACAATGAGCAGTTCTTC. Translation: CASSLLIGGYNEQFF.

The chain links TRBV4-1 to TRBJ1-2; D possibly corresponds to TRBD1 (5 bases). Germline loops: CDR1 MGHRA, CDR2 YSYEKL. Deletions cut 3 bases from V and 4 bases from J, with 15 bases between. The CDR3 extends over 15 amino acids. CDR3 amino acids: CASSHGLGAGYGYTF. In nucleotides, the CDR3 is TGCGCCAGCAGCCATGGCCTTGGGGCAGGCTATGGCTACACCTTC.

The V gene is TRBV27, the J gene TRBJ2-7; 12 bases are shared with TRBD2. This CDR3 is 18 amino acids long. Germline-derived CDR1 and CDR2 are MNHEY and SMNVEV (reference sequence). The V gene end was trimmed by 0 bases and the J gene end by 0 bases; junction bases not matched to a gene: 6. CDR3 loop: CASSLSLGTSGYSYEQYF. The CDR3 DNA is TGTGCCAGCAGTTTATCGCTGGGGACTAGCGGGTACTCCTACGAGCAGTACTTC.

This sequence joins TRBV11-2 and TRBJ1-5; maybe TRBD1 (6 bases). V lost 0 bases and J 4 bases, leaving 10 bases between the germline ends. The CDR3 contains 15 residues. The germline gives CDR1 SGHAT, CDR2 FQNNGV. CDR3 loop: CASSLERGLNQPQHF. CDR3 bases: TGTGCCAGCAGCTTAGAAAGGGGGTTAAATCAGCCCCAGCATTTT.

The CDR3 loop is CSADRGYGYTF. DNA of the CDR3: TGCAGTGCGGACAGAGGGTATGGCTACACCTTC. The chain has TRBV20-1 and TRBJ1-2; tentative D call: TRBD1 (6 bases). The V end was cut by 6 bases, the J end by 5 bases, with 10 bases between. This CDR3 is built from 11 residues. Germline loops: CDR1 DFQATT, CDR2 SNEGSKA (reference sequence).

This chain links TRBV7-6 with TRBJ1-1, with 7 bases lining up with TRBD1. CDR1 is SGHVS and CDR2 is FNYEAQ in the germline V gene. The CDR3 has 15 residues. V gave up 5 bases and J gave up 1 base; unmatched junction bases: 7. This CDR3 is CASSRWDSENTEAFF. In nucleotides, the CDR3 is TGTGCCAGCAGCCGCTGGGACAGCGAGAACACTGAAGCTTTCTTT.

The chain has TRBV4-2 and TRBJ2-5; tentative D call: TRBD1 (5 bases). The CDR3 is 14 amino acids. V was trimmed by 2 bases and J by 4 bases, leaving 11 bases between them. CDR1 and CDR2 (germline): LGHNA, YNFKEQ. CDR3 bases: TGTGCCAGCAGCCAACCCCCAAGGGGAGAGACCCAGTACTTC. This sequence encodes CASSQPPRGETQYF.

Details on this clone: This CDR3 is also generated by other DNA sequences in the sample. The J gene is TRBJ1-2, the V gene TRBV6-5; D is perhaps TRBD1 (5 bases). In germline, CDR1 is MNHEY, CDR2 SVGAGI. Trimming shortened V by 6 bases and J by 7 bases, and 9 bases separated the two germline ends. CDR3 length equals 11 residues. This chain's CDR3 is CASSQGGGYTF. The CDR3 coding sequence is TGTGCCAGCAGCCAGGGAGGTGGCTACACCTTC.

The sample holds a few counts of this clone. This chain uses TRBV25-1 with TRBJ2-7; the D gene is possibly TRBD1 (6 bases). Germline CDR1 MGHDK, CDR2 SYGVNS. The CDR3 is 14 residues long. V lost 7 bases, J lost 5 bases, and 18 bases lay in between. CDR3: CASTRTGRGDEQYF. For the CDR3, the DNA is TGTGCCAGCACCCGTACAGGGAGAGGGGACGAGCAGTACTTC.

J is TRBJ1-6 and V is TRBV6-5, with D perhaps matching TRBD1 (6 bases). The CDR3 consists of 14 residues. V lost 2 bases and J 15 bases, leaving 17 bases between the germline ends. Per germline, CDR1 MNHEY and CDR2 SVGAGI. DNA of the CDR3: TGTGCCAGCAGTTACGAAGCGGGACAAGGGGTCCTCCACTTT. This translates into CASSYEAGQGVLHF.